One sample yielded the 16 T cell receptor beta chains listed below, sequenced in a study of blood T cell repertoires in COVID-19. Libraries were prepared by immunoSEQ multiplex PCR; TCRdb keeps only in-frame clonotypes and omits some of them. The table has about 140,000 clones, approximately 78% seen once. The sequencing sample was made of peripheral blood. These receptors were obtained from a woman aged 80 or over with acute or convalescent COVID-19.

The J gene is TRBJ2-2, the V gene TRBV5-4, with D perhaps matching TRBD2 (5 bases). The CDR3 spans 13 residues. Trimming removed 6 bases at V and 5 bases at J, with 11 bases between. Germline V gene sequence: CDR1 SGHNT, CDR2 YYREEE (reference sequence). CDR3 sequence: CASTRDPTGELFF. The CDR3 DNA sequence: TGTGCCAGCACCCGGGATCCTACCGGGGAGCTGTTTTTT.

The rearrangement links TRBV11-2 to TRBJ2-6, with D possibly TRBD1 on 5 matching bases. The CDR3 is 17 residues long. Germline lookup yields CDR1 SGHAT and CDR2 FQNNGV. Between the trimmed V and J ends, which lost 2 bases and 3 bases, there was a span of 14 bases. CDR3: CASSLTGRVLGANVLTF. As DNA, the CDR3 is TGTGCCAGCAGCTTAACTGGCAGGGTTCTTGGGGCCAACGTCCTGACTTTC. The full variable domain, rest sourced from reference TRBV11-2 and TRBJ2-6, is EAGVAQSPRYKIIEKRQSVAFWCNPISGHATLYWYQQILGQGPKLLIQFQNNGVVDDSQLPKDRFSAERLKGVDSTLKIQPAKLEDSAVYLCASSLTGRVLGANVLTFGAGSRLTVL.

The genes are TRBV7-9 and TRBJ1-6; D is ambiguous. The V end was cut by 1 base, the J end by 10 bases, with 14 bases between. This CDR3 comprises 15 residues. Germline CDR1 is SEHNR and CDR2 is FQNEAQ (reference sequence). In DNA form, the CDR3 reads TGTGCCAGCAGCTTAGGACTCGGGGAAGAGTCACCCCTCCACTTT. It specifies CASSLGLGEESPLHF.

This clone appeared once. The chain is built from TRBV14 and TRBJ1-1; D is uncertain. This CDR3 region has 14 residues. V was pared by 4 bases and J by 1 base, with 10 bases between. CDR1 and CDR2 from the germline V gene are SGHDN and FVKESK. The CDR3 DNA is TGTGCCAGCAGCCTAGTCGTAGCGAACACTGAAGCTTTCTTT. The encoded protein is CASSLVVANTEAFF.

The V gene is TRBV5-6, the J gene TRBJ2-1; TRBD2 aligns across 7 bases. This CDR3 is 13 amino acids long. Germline V CDR1 and CDR2: SGHDT, YYEEEE. V shed 6 bases, J shed 4 bases, and the junction held 4 bases outside the gene matches. The CDR3 region has the DNA TGTGCCAGCAACCCGCGGGGGTACAATGAGCAGTTCTTC. The encoded protein is CASNPRGYNEQFF.

The CDR3 DNA sequence: TGTGCCACCAGCAGAGAAGCGGTTTACAATGAGCAGTTCTTC. This gives the protein CATSREAVYNEQFF. V is TRBV15 and J is TRBJ2-1, with D possibly matching TRBD2 (5 bases). In germline, CDR1 is LNHNV, CDR2 YYDKDF (reference sequence). The CDR3 runs 14 residues. Trimming removed 0 bases at V and 4 bases at J, with 7 bases between.

The chain is built from TRBV28 and TRBJ1-1, with D tentatively TRBD1 (6 bases). The germline V and J ends were trimmed by 6 bases and 4 bases, with 15 bases remaining between them. This CDR3 region has 14 residues. Germline CDR1 and CDR2: MDHEN and SYDVKM. The CDR3 nucleotides are TGTGCCAGCAGCACGACCTCAGGGGTCACTGAAGCTTTCTTT. This sequence encodes CASSTTSGVTEAFF. The complete variable domain, with remaining parts taken from reference TRBV28 and TRBJ1-1, reads DVKVTQSSRYLVKRTGEKVFLECVQDMDHENMFWYRQDPGLGLRLIYFSYDVKMKEKGDIPEGYSVSREKKERFSLILESASTNQTSMYLCASSTTSGVTEAFFGQGTRLTVV.

The chain employs TRBV28 and TRBJ1-2; D gene uncertain. The V end lost 2 bases, the J end lost 3 bases, and 10 bases lay between the germline ends. Germline V gene sequence: CDR1 MDHEN, CDR2 SYDVKM. The CDR3 is made up of 14 amino acids. CDR3 amino acids: CASSLVSRDYGYTF. CDR3 nucleotide sequence: TGTGCCAGCAGTTTAGTTTCTCGGGACTATGGCTACACCTTC.

This chain joins TRBV7-8 and TRBJ2-1, with no clear D. V was cut by 4 bases and J by 12 bases, with 25 bases left in between. Germline CDR1 SGHVS, CDR2 FQNEAQ. The CDR3 is 16 residues long. The CDR3 DNA reads as TGTGCCAGCAGCTCGACCCGGGTATCCTCCTATGAGCGGCAGTTCTTC. Protein product: CASSSTRVSSYERQFF.

The rearrangement links TRBV4-1 to TRBJ2-7; 9 nucleotides align to TRBD2. Germline lookup yields CDR1 MGHRA and CDR2 YSYEKL. Trimming cost V 0 bases and J 4 bases; bases outside gene matches: 1. The CDR3 loop spans 14 amino acids. For the CDR3, the DNA is TGCGCCAGCAGCCAAGATAGCGGGAGATACGAGCAGTACTTC. Protein sequence: CASSQDSGRYEQYF.

There are a few counts of this clone. The chain joins TRBV2 to TRBJ2-4, with D uncertain. Trimming left V 2 bases short and J 1 base short, with 18 bases between. Germline assignment: CDR1 SNHLY and CDR2 FYNNEI. The CDR3 sequence is 18 residues long. CDR3 protein: CASSESARVLVAKNIQYF. CDR3 sequence (DNA): TGTGCCAGCAGTGAATCGGCTAGAGTCCTTGTGGCCAAAAACATTCAGTACTTC.

In this sample, this clone turned up once. V usage is TRBV24-1 and J usage is TRBJ2-5; 12 bases line up with TRBD2. The V gene end was trimmed by 4 bases and the J gene end by 1 base; junction bases not matched to a gene: 6. CDR3 size: 17 residues. Germline V gene lookup returns CDR1 KGHDR and CDR2 SFDVKD. This CDR3 is CATSDRRLAGVQETQYF. In DNA form, the CDR3 reads TGTGCCACCAGTGACCGTAGACTAGCGGGGGTCCAAGAGACCCAGTACTTC.

This clone was seen only once. The chain carries TRBV24-1 and TRBJ2-4, with D perhaps TRBD1 (6 bases). The germline V and J ends were trimmed by 7 bases and 8 bases, with 14 bases remaining between them. Germline loops: CDR1 KGHDR, CDR2 SFDVKD. This CDR3 has 13 residues. In DNA, the CDR3 is TGTGCCACCAGCCTAAGGGGGACGGACATTCAGTACTTC. It is translated as CATSLRGTDIQYF.

This CDR3 reads CASSLDYGLAESAPYEQYF. The CDR3 coding sequence is TGTGCCAGCAGCTTGGATTACGGGCTAGCGGAATCCGCACCCTACGAGCAGTACTTC. V and J are TRBV5-4 and TRBJ2-7, with 7 positions matching TRBD2. This CDR3 has 19 residues. The V gene's germline CDR1 is SGHNT and CDR2 YYREEE (reference sequence). V was pared by 0 bases and J by 2 bases, with 17 bases of the junction left unmatched.

The chain couples TRBV3-1 (or the pseudogene TRBV3-2) to TRBJ2-7, with 7 bases that match TRBD2. Germline CDR1 is LGHDT and CDR2 is YNNKEL (reference sequence). V was clipped by 3 bases and J by 6 bases; unmatched bases: 5. This CDR3 has 13 amino acids. The CDR3 DNA reads as TGTGCCAGCAGCCAGGGCGGGAGTGGCGAGCAGTACTTC. Protein: CASSQGGSGEQYF.

J is TRBJ1-5 and V is TRBV19; 7 nucleotides agree with TRBD1. The CDR3 is 15 amino acids. The V segment lost 6 bases and the J segment 8 bases; nucleotides outside the gene matches: 13. Per the germline V gene, CDR1 is LNHDA and CDR2 is SQIVND (reference sequence). The CDR3 DNA reads as TGTGCCAGTAGGGCACAAACAGGGGCCCATGAGCCCCAGCATTTT. Translation gives CASRAQTGAHEPQHF. Filled out from reference TRBV19 and TRBJ1-5, the complete variable domain reads DGGITQSPKYLFRKEGQNVTLSCEQNLNHDAMYWYRQDPGQGLRLIYYSQIVNDFQKGDIAEGYSVSREKKESFPLTVTSAQKNPTAFYLCASRAQTGAHEPQHFGDGTRLSIL.